This T cell receptor beta chain comes out of a study of blood T cell repertoires in COVID-19. Study in general: The United States, Italy and Spain were the sources of the acute and convalescent COVID-19 samples. T cells, B-cell-depleted T cells, or PBMCs supplied cDNA or gDNA.

As handled by the study authors: The assay estimated nucleated cells by amplifying reference gene primers. Assay used: immunoSEQ multiplex PCR; TCRdb lists only in-frame clones, some missing. That table gives V, J and clone size, and the DNA gave D and trimming. Of approximately 360,000 clones detected, about 89% appear once; the ten largest clones hold more than 0.95%. The CDR3 has 13 residues. Trimming stripped 8 bases from V and 4 bases from J, with 14 bases between. Germline CDR1 and CDR2: LGHNT and FRNRAP. Material: peripheral blood. The TCR was taken from a man between 40 and 49 years old with acute or convalescent COVID-19. This chain joins TRBV12-5 and TRBJ2-5, with a tentative D call TRBD1 (5 bases). Here the CDR3 DNA reads TGTGCTAGTTTGTTTGGGGCCGGAGAGACCCAGTACTTC. It codes for CASLFGAGETQYF.